The text below deals with one T cell receptor beta chain. Antigen: not known. Some clones are missing from TCRdb's copy, which holds only in-frame ones; the method was immunoSEQ multiplex PCR. This sample carries a few million clones, around 94% of them seen once, and the ten largest clones take over 0.12%. V shed 6 bases and J shed 6 bases, with 12 bases lying between them. The germline gives CDR1 WSHSY, CDR2 SAAADI. The CDR3 covers 13 residues. These data belong to a study of shared clonotypes between healthy human individuals. General study findings and limits: Shared clonotypes: about 4.6% naive CD4, around 3.5% naive CD8, less than 2.5% memory CD4, roughly 0.4% memory CD8. Large depth notwithstanding, sorted-subset sequencing proved incomplete by rarefaction.

This chain uses TRBV10-2 with TRBJ2-1, with a possible D match to TRBD1 (7 bases). Input material: naive CD4+ T cells sorted from blood. As for subset: CD45RA+ positively selected. This receptor was taken from a young man in good health. CDR3: CASRSGGGNEQFF. CDR3 coding DNA: TGCGCCAGCAGGTCAGGGGGAGGCAATGAGCAGTTCTTC.